The sequence of this T cell receptor beta chain was determined in a study of T cell responses to AZD1222 COVID-19 vaccine. Germline V lookup: CDR1 ENHRY, CDR2 SYGVKD. Trimming removed 6 bases at V and 3 bases at J, with 12 bases between. This CDR3 has 13 residues. Measured with immunoSEQ multiplex PCR; TCRdb has only the in-frame clones, and not every one. Of roughly 150,000 clones in the sample, 90% to 95% were seen once. Sequenced material: peripheral blood, taken on day 0 of AZD1222 vaccination. The TCR originated in an adult in good health. The V and J genes are TRBV10-3 and TRBJ2-7; D may be TRBD1 (5 bases). The CDR3 sequence is CAIRVDSNYEQYF. CDR3 DNA sequence: TGTGCCATCAGGGTAGACAGCAACTACGAGCAGTACTTC.